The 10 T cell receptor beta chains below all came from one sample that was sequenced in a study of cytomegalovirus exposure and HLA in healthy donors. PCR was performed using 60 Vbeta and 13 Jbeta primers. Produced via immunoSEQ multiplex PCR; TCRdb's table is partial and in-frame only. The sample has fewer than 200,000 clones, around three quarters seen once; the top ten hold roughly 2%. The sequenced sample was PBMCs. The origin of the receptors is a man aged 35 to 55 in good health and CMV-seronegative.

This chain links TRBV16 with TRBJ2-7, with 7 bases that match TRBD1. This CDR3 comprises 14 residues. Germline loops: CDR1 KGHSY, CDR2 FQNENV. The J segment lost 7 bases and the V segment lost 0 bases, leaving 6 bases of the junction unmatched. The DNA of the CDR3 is TGTGCCAGCAGCCAATCGCGGGCGACAGGGGAGCAGTACTTC. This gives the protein CASSQSRATGEQYF.

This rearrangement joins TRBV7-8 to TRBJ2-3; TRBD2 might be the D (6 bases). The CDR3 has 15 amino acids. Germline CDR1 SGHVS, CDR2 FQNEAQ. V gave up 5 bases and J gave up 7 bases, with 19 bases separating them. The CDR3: CASSPTSRLSNTQYF. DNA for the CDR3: TGTGCCAGCAGCCCAACTAGCCGTCTAAGTAATACGCAGTATTTT.

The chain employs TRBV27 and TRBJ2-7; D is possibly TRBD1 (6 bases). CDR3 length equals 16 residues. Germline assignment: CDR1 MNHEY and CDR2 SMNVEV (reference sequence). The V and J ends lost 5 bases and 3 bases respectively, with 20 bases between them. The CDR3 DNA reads TGTGCCAGCAGTCCATCACCCGGGACACTGTACTACGAGCAGTACTTC. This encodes CASSPSPGTLYYEQYF.

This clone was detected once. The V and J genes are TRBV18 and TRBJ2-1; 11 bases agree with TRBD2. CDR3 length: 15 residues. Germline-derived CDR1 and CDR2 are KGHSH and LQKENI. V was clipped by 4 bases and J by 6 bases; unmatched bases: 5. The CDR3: CASSRGLAEGNEQFF. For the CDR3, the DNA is TGTGCCAGCTCACGGGGACTAGCGGAGGGCAATGAGCAGTTCTTC.

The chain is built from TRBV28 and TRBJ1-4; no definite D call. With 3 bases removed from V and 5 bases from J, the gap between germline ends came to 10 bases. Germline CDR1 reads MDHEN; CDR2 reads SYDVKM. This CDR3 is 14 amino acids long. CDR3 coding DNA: TGTGCCAGCAGTTTGATCGGGGTGAATGAAAAACTGTTTTTT. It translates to CASSLIGVNEKLFF.

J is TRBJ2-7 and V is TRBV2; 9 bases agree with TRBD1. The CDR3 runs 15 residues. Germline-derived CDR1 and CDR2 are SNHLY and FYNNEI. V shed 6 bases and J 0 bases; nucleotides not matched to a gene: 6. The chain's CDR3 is CASRPDRGSSYEQYF. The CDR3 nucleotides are TGTGCCAGCAGACCCGACAGGGGGAGCTCCTACGAGCAGTACTTC.

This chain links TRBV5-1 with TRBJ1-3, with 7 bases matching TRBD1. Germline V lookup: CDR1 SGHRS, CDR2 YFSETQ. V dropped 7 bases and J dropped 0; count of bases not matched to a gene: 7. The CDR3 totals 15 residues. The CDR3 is CASRPTGNSGNTIYF. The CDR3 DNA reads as TGCGCCAGCCGACCGACAGGGAACTCTGGAAACACCATATATTTT.

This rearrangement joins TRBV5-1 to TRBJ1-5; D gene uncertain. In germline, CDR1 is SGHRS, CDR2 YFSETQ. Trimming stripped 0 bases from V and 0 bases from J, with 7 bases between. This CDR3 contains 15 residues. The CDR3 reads CASSLGGNSNQPQHF. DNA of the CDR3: TGCGCCAGCAGCTTGGGCGGGAATAGCAATCAGCCCCAGCATTTT.

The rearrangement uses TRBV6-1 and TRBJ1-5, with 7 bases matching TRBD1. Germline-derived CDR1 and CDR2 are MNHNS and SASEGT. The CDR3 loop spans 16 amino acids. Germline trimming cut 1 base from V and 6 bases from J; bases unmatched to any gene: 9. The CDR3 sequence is CASSEGRQGSRQPQHF. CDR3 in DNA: TGTGCCAGCAGTGAAGGGAGACAGGGATCGCGTCAGCCCCAGCATTTT.

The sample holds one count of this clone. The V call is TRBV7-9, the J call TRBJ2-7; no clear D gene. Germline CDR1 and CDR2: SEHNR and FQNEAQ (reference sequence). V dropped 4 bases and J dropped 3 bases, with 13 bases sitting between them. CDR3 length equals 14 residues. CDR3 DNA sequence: TGTGCCAGCAGCTACAACCAAAACCACTACGAGCAGTACTTC. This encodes CASSYNQNHYEQYF.